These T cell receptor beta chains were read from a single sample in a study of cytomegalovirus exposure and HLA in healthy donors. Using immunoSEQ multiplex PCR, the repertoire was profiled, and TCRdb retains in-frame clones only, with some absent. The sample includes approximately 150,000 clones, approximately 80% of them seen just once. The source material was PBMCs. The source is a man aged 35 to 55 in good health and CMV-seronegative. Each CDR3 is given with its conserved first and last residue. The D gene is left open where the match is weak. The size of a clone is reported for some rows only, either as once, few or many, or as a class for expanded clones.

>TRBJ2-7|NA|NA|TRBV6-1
TGTGCCAGCAGGGAGAGCGGAACCTACGAGCAGTACTTC
CASRESGTYEQYF
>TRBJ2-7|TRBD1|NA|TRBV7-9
TGTGCCAGCAGCAGACAGGGGAGGGAGCAGTACTTC
CASSRQGREQYF
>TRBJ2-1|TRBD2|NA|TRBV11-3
TGTGCCAGCAGCCCGGGGACTACTTACAATGAGCAGTTCTTC
CASSPGTTYNEQFF
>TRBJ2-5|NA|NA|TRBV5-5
TGTGCCAGCAGCTTGTTGCCAGGGGCCCAAGAGACCCAGTACTTC
CASSLLPGAQETQYF
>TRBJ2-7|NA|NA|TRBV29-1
TGCAGCGTTGGGGGGCAGGGGGGCTACGAGCAGTACTTC
CSVGGQGGYEQYF
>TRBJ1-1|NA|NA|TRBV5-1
TGCGCCAGCAGCTTGGTCAGGGGGAACACTGAAGCTTTCTTT
CASSLVRGNTEAFF
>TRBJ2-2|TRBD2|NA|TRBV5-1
TGCGCCAGCAGCTTGCTGCCCGGCGTGTCTAGCGGGGGAACCGGGGAGCTGTTTTTT
CASSLLPGVSSGGTGELFF
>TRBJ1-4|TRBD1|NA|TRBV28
TGTGCCAGCAGTGCCGGGACAGGGACAACTAATGAAAAACTGTTTTTT
CASSAGTGTTNEKLFF
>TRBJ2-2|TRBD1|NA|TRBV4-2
TGTGCCAGCAGCCAAGTCCCACAGGGGGCGATCCCCGGGGAGCTGTTTTTT
CASSQVPQGAIPGELFF
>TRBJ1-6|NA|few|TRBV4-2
TGTGCCAGCAGCCAAGGTACGGACAGTTCCAAGACGCCCCTCCACTTT
CASSQGTDSSKTPLHF
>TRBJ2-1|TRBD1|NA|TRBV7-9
TGTGCCAGCAGCATTCCGGGACAGGGGAACAATGAGCAGTTCTTC
CASSIPGQGNNEQFF
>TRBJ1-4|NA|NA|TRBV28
TGTGCCAGCAGTTTGGAGGGACTTGAAAAACTGTTTTTT
CASSLEGLEKLFF
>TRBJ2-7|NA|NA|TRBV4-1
TGCGCCAGCAGCCCCCCTACGAGGGACTACGAGCAGTACTTC
CASSPPTRDYEQYF
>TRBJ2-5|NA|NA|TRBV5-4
TGCGCCAGCAGCCAAAGGAGCGGCCAGACCCAGTACTTC
CASSQRSGQTQYF
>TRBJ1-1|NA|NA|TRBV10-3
TGTGCTATCAGTGAGTCCCAGGGATACACTGAAGCTTTCTTT
CAISESQGYTEAFF
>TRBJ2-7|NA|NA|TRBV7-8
TGTGCCAGCAGCTATACTAGTTCCTACGAGCAGTACTTC
CASSYTSSYEQYF
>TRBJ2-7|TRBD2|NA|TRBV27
TGTGCCAGCAACCCAGCGGGGGTGTTGGGCGAGCAGTACTTC
CASNPAGVLGEQYF
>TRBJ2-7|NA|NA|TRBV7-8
TGTGCCAGCAGCTTAGGGGGGGGCGCCTACGAGCAGTACTTC
CASSLGGGAYEQYF
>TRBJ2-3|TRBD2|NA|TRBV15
TGTGCCACCAACTGGGGGGGTGAGGATACGCAGTATTTT
CATNWGGEDTQYF
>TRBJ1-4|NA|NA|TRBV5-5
TGTGCCAGCAGCTTGGACCCCAGGGGCAATGAAAAACTGTTTTTT
CASSLDPRGNEKLFF
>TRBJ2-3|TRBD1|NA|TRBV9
TGTGCCAGCAGCTTGGGGACAGGGGGCGCGTCAGATACGCAGTATTTT
CASSLGTGGASDTQYF
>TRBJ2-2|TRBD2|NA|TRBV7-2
TGTGCCAGCAGCTTCTCTACCCTTAGCGGGGGGGCATCCGGGGAGCTGTTTTTT
CASSFSTLSGGASGELFF
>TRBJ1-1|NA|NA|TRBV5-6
TGTGCCAGCAGCTTGGAAGGGCCGTCATTCGGGGGCACTGAAGCTTTCTTT
CASSLEGPSFGGTEAFF
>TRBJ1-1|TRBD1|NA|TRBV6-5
TGTGCCAGCAGTACTGGACAGGCTTCCACTGAAGCTTTCTTT
CASSTGQASTEAFF
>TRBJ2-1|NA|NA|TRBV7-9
TGTTCCAGCAGTTCGGGTGAGCAGTTCTTC
CSSSSGEQFF
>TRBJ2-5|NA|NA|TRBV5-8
TGTGCCAGCAGTCAAAACCGTGGACAGACCAAGGGGACCCAGTACTTC
CASSQNRGQTKGTQYF
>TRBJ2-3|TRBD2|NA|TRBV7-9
TGTGCCAGCAGCTTACTCGTTTTACTGGCGGGGGATAAGAATACGCAGTATTTT
CASSLLVLLAGDKNTQYF
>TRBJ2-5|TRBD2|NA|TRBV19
TGTGCCAGTAGAACTTCTAGCGGGGGTGGAGAGACCCAGTACTTC
CASRTSSGGGETQYF